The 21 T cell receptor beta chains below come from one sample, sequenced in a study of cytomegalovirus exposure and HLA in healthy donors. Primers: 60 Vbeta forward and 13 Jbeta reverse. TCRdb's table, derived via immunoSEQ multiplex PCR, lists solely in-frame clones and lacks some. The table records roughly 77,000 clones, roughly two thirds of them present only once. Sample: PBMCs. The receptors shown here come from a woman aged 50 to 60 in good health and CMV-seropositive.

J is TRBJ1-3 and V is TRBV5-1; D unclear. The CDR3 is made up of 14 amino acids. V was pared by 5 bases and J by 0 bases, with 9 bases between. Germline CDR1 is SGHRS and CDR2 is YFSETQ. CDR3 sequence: CASSLGGSGNTIYF. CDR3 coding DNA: TGCGCCAGCAGTTTAGGCGGCTCTGGAAACACCATATATTTT.

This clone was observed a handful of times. The CDR3 region has the DNA TGCAGTGCTAGAGATCTGAGGGAGCAGTACTTC. It codes for CSARDLREQYF. This chain connects TRBV20-1 to TRBJ2-7, with D hard to call. The germline V gene has CDR1 DFQATT and CDR2 SNEGSKA (reference sequence). V was pared by 0 bases and J by 7 bases, with 7 bases between. The CDR3 is 11 amino acids.

DNA for the CDR3: TGTGCCGGAACTCGGGACACATCAAACTATGGCTACACCTTC. Protein sequence: CAGTRDTSNYGYTF. The chain has TRBV7-9 and TRBJ1-2; a possible D gene is TRBD1 (6 bases). CDR1 and CDR2 from the germline V gene are SEHNR and FQNEAQ (reference sequence). The CDR3 runs 14 residues. V lost 11 bases and J 2 bases, leaving 18 bases between the germline ends.

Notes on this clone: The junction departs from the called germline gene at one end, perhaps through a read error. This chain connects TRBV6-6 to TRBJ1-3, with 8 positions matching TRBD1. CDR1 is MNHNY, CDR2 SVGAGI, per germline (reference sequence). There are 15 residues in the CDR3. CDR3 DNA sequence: TGTGCCAGCAGACCCGGACAGGGCTCTGGAAGCACCATATATTTT. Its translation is CASRPGQGSGSTIYF.

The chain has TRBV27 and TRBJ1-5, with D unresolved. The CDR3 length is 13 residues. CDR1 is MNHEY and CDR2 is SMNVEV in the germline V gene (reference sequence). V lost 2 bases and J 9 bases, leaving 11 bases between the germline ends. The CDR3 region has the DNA TGTGCCAGCAGTTTAATGTTACAGATGCCCCAGCATTTT. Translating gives CASSLMLQMPQHF.

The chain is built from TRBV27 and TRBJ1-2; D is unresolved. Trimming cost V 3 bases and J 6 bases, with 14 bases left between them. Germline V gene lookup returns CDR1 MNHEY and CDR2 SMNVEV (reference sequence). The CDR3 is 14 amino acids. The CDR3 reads CASSFAPRGNGYTF. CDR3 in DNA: TGTGCCAGCAGTTTCGCCCCGCGGGGAAATGGCTACACCTTC.

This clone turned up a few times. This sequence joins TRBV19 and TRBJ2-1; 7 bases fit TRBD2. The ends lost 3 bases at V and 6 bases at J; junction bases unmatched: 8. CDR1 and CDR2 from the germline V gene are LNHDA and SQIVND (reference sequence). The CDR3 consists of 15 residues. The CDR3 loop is CASSMGLWRGNEQFF. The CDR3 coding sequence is TGTGCCAGTAGTATGGGACTATGGAGGGGCAATGAGCAGTTCTTC.

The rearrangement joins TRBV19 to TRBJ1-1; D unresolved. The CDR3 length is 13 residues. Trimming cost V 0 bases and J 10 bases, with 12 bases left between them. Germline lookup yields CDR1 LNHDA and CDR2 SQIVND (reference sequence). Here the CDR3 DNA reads TGTGCCAGTAGTATAGATGGGCCGGTGGGAGCTTTCTTT. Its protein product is CASSIDGPVGAFF.

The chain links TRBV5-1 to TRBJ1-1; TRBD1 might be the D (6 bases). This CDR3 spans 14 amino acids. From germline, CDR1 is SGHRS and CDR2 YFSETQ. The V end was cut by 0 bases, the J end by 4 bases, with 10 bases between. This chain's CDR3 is CASSLDQGSTEAFF. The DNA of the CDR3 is TGCGCCAGCAGCTTGGATCAGGGGAGCACTGAAGCTTTCTTT. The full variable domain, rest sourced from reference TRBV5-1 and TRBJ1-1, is KAGVTQTPRYLIKTRGQQVTLSCSPISGHRSVSWYQQTPGQGLQFLFEYFSETQRNKGNFPGRFSGRQFSNSRSEMNVSTLELGDSALYLCASSLDQGSTEAFFGQGTRLTVV.

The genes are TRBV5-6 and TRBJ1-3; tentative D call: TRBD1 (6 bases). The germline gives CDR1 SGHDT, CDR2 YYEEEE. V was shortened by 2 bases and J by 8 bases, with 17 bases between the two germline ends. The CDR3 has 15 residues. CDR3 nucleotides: TGTGCCAGCAGCTTCCTTGACAGGTTTCTGGACACCATATATTTT. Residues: CASSFLDRFLDTIYF.

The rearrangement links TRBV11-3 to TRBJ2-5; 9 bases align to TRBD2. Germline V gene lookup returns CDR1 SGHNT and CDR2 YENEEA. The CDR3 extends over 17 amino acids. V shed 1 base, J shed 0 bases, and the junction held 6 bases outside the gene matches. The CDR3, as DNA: TGTGCCAGCAGCTTAGGGCTAGCGGGGTTGAACCAAGAGACCCAGTACTTC. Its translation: CASSLGLAGLNQETQYF. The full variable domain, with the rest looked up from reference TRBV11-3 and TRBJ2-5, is EAGVVQSPRYKIIEKKQPVAFWCNPISGHNTLYWYLQNLGQGPELLIRYENEEAVDDSQLPKDRFSAERLKGVDSTLKIQPAELGDSAVYLCASSLGLAGLNQETQYFGPGTRLLVL.

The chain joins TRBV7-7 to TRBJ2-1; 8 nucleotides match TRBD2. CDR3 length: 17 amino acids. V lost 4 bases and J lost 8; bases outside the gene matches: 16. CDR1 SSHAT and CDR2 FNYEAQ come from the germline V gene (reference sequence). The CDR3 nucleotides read TGTGCCAGCAGCTCTCAAACCCCCGGGACTAGGCCCCATGAGCAGTTCTTC. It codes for CASSSQTPGTRPHEQFF. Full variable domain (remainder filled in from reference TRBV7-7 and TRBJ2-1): GAGVSQSPRYKVTKRGQDVTLRCDPISSHATLYWYQQALGQGPEFLTYFNYEAQPDKSGLPSDRFSAERPEGSISTLTIQRTEQRDSAMYRCASSSQTPGTRPHEQFFGPGTRLTVL.

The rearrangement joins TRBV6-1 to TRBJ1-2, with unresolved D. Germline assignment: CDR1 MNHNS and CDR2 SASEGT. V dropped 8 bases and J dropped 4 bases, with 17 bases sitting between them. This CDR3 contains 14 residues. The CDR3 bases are TGTGCCAGCGGATACGCGGATTCGCCCTATGGCTACACCTTC. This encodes CASGYADSPYGYTF.

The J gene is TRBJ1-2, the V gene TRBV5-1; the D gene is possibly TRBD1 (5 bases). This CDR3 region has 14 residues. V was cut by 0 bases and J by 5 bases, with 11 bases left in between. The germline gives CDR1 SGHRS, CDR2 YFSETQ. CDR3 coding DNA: TGCGCCAGCAGCTTGGTTGAGACAGCTTATGGCTACACCTTC. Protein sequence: CASSLVETAYGYTF.

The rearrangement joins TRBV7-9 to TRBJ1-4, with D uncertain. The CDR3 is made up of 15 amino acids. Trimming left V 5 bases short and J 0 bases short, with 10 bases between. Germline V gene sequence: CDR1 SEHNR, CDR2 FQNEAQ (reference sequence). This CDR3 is CASSPRIATNEKLFF. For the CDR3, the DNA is TGTGCCAGCAGCCCCCGTATTGCAACTAATGAAAAACTGTTTTTT.

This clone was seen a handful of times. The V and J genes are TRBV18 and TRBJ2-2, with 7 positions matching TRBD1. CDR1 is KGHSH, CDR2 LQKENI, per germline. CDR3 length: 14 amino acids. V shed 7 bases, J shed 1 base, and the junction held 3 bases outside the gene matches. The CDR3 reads CASLGQMNTGELFF. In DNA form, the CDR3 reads TGTGCCAGCTTGGGACAGATGAACACCGGGGAGCTGTTTTTT.

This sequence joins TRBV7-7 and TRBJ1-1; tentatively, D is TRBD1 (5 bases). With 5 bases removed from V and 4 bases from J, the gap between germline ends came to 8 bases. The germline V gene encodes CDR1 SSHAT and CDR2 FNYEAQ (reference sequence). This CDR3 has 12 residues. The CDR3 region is CASSPGLTEAFF. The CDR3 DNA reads TGTGCCAGCAGCCCAGGGCTCACTGAAGCTTTCTTT.

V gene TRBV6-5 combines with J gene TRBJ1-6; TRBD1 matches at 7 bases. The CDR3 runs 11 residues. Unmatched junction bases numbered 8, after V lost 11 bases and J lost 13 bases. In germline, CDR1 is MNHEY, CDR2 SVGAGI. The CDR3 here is CASGQESPLHF. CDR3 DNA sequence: TGTGCCTCAGGACAGGAATCGCCCCTCCACTTT.

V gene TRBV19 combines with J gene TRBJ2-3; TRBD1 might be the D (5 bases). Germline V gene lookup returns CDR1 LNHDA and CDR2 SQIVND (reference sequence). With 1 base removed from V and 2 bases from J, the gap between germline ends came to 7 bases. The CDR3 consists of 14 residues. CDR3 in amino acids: CASSIGQLTDTQYF. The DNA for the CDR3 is TGTGCCAGTAGTATAGGACAGCTCACAGATACGCAGTATTTT.

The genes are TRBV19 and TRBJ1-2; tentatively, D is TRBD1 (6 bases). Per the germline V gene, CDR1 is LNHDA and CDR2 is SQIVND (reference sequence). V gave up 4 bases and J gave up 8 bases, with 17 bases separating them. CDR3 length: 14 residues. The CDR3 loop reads CASSNPTGLVGYTF. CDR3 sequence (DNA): TGTGCCAGTAGTAACCCGACAGGTCTGGTCGGCTACACCTTC.

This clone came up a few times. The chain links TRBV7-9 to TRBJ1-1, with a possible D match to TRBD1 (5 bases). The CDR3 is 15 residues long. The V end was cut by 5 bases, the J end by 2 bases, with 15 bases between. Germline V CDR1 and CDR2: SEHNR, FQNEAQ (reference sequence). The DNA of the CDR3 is TGTGCCAGCAGCACCCGGACGACAGTTAACACTGAAGCTTTCTTT. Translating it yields CASSTRTTVNTEAFF.